The 5 T cell receptor beta chains in this list originate from one sample, sequenced in a study of brain T cells in children with intractable seizures. Assay used: immunoSEQ multiplex PCR; TCRdb lists only in-frame clones, some missing. Among around 41,000 clones listed, roughly 90% were seen once. The sample consisted of peripheral blood, taken at surgery. Receptor source: a girl aged 2-15 years with tuberous sclerosis and intractable seizures.

The chain uses TRBV15 and TRBJ1-1; D uncertain. The CDR3 totals 15 residues. Trimming removed 0 bases from V and 1 base from J, with 9 bases in between. From germline, CDR1 is LNHNV and CDR2 YYDKDF (reference sequence). The CDR3 DNA follows: TGTGCCACCAGCAGAGATCGTCATTCGAACACTGAAGCTTTCTTT. Protein: CATSRDRHSNTEAFF.

In its sample, this clone was seen once. The V gene is TRBV7-2, the J gene TRBJ2-3; 9 bases line up with TRBD2. Per the germline V gene, CDR1 is SGHTA and CDR2 is FQGNSA. The CDR3 is 15 residues long. J lost 7 bases, V lost 8 bases, and 13 bases had no gene match. The CDR3 DNA reads as TGTGCCAGCCTACCTCACGGGACTAGCCCAAATACGCAGTATTTT. Amino acids: CASLPHGTSPNTQYF.

The chain uses TRBV10-1 and TRBJ2-2; D remains ambiguous. The ends were cut back, 7 bases at V and 1 base at J, with 10 bases in the middle. The CDR3 covers 14 residues. Germline CDR1 reads WNHNN; CDR2 reads SYGVQD (reference sequence). This chain's CDR3 is CASTERLNTGELFF. The CDR3 coding sequence is TGCGCCAGCACAGAGAGACTGAACACCGGGGAGCTGTTTTTT.

The rearrangement joins TRBV18 to TRBJ2-3; D possibly corresponds to TRBD1 (6 bases). This CDR3 region has 17 residues. Per the germline V gene, CDR1 is KGHSH and CDR2 is LQKENI. Trimming removed 3 bases from V and 2 bases from J, with 18 bases in between. The CDR3 sequence is CASSPGLGQGHTDTQYF. CDR3 DNA: TGTGCCAGCTCACCCGGCCTAGGGCAGGGGCACACAGATACGCAGTATTTT.

J is TRBJ2-1 and V is TRBV9; 9 nucleotides align to TRBD2. The CDR3 sequence is 15 residues long. The J segment lost 4 bases and the V segment lost 1 base, leaving 3 bases of the junction unmatched. Germline CDR1 reads SGDLS; CDR2 reads YYNGEE. CDR3 DNA sequence: TGTGCCAGCAGCGTAAGCGGGGGGCTTTACAATGAGCAGTTCTTC. Translating gives CASSVSGGLYNEQFF.